This entry concerns a single TCR beta chain. Its cognate antigen is unknown. Donors had nominal health at sampling but likely had unrecorded immune exposures. The data belong to a study of cytomegalovirus exposure and HLA in healthy donors. General observations from the study: TCR beta V- and J-gene trimming was later associated with a missense DCLRE1C variant. Later analysis identified 15,000 to 20,000 TCR beta sequences associated with HLA alleles, using a false discovery rate threshold of 0.05.

With 4 bases clipped from V and 6 bases from J, the junction kept 17 bases outside the gene matches. The CDR3 extends over 19 amino acids. Germline CDR1 and CDR2: SGHRS and YFSETQ. The PCR used 60 Vbeta and 13 Jbeta primers. TCRdb keeps only in-frame clones here, not all; method: immunoSEQ multiplex PCR. The sample lists around 200,000 clones, more than 60% occurring once. The TCR sequence derives from a woman aged 60-70 years in good health and CMV-seropositive. J is TRBJ2-1 and V is TRBV5-1; 12 nucleotides match TRBD2. The source material was PBMCs. The CDR3 DNA follows: TGCGCCAGCAGCCCTCTCGGGACTAGCGGGCTAGTCGGGGGCAATGAGCAGTTCTTC. Translation gives CASSPLGTSGLVGGNEQFF.